This TCR beta chain emerged from a study of molecular identifiers for immune sequencing clone quantification. About the research overall: Replicates involved a five-way split of RNA from around 20,000 or 100,000 naive CD8 cells, with sequencing of four. Findings of the study overall: A single cell's spiked Jurkat TCR RNA was reportedly detectable among 900,000 to 1,000,000 naive cells.

Isolation of naive CD8 T cells was achieved by sorting on a CD8+CD4-CCR7+CD45RA+ phenotype. Per germline, CDR1 SGDLS and CDR2 YYNGEE. This CDR3 has 16 residues. With V trimmed by 4 bases and J by 2 bases, 9 bases remained unmatched. With respect to this clonotype: Its cognate antigen is unknown.

TCRdb ran MiXCR on the PCR reads and lists one entry per CDR3 protein. This table has 30,000 to 45,000 distinct CDR3 sequences, 18% appearing once. The rearrangement joins TRBV9 to TRBJ2-7; 10 bases line up with TRBD1. This TCR derives from a human donor in good health. Some libraries in this study had Jurkat cell RNA spiked in. Sequencing was carried out using naive CD8+ T cells from blood, with Jurkat cell RNA spiked in. Subset here: FACS-sorted CD8+CD4-CCR7+CD45RA+ naive T cells. DNA for the CDR3: TGTGCCAGCAGCTCCGACGACAGGGGGCTAACCTACGAGCAGTACTTC. This translates into CASSSDDRGLTYEQYF.